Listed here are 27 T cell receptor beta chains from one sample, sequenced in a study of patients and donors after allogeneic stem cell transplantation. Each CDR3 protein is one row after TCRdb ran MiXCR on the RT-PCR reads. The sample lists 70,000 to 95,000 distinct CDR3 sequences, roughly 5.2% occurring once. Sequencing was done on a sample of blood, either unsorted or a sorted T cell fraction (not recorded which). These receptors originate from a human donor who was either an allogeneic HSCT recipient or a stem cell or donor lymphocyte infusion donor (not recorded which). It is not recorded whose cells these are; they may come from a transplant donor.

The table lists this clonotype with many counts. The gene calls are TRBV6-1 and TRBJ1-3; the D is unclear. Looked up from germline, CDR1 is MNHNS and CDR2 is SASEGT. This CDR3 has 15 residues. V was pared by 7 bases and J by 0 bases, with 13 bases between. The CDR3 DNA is TGTGCCAGCACCTCCGGGTCCTTCTCTGGAAACACCATATATTTT. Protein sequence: CASTSGSFSGNTIYF.

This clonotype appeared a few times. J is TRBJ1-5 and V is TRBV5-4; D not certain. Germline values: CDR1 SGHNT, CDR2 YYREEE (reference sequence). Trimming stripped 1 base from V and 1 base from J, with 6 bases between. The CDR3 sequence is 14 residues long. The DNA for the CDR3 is TGTGCCAGCAGCTTGTTCGAAAGCAATCAGCCCCAGCATTTT. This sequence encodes CASSLFESNQPQHF.

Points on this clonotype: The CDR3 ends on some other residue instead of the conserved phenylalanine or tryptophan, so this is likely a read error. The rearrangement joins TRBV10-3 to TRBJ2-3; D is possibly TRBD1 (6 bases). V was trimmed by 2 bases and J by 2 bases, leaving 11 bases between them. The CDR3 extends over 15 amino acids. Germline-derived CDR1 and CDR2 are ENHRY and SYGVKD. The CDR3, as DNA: TGTGCCATCAGTGAGCCAGGGGCCCACACAGATACGCAGTATTAT. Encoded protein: CAISEPGAHTDTQYY.

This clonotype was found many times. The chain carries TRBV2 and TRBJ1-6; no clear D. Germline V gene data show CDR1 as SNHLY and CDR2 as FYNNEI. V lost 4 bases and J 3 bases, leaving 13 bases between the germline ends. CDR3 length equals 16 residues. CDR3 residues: CASSVPLTGYNSPLHF. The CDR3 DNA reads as TGTGCCAGCAGTGTCCCATTGACCGGCTATAATTCACCCCTCCACTTT.

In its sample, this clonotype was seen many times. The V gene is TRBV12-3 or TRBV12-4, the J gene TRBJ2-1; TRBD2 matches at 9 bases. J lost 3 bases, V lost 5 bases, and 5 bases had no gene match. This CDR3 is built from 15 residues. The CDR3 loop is CASSRLADIYNEQFF. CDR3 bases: TGTGCCAGCAGTAGACTAGCGGACATCTACAATGAGCAGTTCTTC.

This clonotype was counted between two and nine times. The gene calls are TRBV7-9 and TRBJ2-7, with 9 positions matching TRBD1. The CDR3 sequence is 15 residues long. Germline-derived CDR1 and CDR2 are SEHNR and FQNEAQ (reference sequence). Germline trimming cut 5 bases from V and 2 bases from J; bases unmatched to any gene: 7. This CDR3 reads CASSAGTGNPYEQYF. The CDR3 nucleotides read TGTGCCAGCAGCGCGGGGACAGGGAATCCCTACGAGCAGTACTTC. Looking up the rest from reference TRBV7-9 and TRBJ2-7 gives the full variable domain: DTGVSQNPRHKITKRGQNVTFRCDPISEHNRLYWYRQTLGQGPEFLTYFQNEAQLEKSRLLSDRFSAERPKGSFSTLEIQRTEQGDSAMYLCASSAGTGNPYEQYFGPGTRLTVT.

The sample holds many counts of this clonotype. The CDR3 here is CASSHRQEGQGRGTEAFF. The DNA of the CDR3 is TGCGCCAGCAGCCACCGTCAAGAGGGGCAGGGAAGAGGCACTGAAGCTTTCTTT. The rearrangement uses TRBV4-1 and TRBJ1-1, with D tentatively TRBD1 (5 bases). Looked up from germline, CDR1 is MGHRA and CDR2 is YSYEKL. Trimming shortened V by 3 bases and J by 4 bases, and 24 bases separated the two germline ends. The CDR3 runs to 18 residues.

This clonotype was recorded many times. The CDR3 region has the DNA TGTGCCAGCGTGTCTGCCCTCGCTAACTATGGCTACACCTTC. Its translation is CASVSALANYGYTF. The chain uses TRBV6-2 or TRBV6-3 and TRBJ1-2; no firm D call. V shed 8 bases and J shed 0 bases, with 13 bases lying between them. Germline assignment: CDR1 MNHEY and CDR2 SVGEGT. The CDR3 is 14 residues long.

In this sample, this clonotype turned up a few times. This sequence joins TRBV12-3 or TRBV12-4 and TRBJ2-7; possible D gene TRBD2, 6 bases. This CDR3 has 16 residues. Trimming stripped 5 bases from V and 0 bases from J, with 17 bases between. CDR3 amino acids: CASSDAGQSTSYEQYF. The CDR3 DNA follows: TGTGCCAGCAGTGATGCGGGGCAGTCCACCTCCTACGAGCAGTACTTC.

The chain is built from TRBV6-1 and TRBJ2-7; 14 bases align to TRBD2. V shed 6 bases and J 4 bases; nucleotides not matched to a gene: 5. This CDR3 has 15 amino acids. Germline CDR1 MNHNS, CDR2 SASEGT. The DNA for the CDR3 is TGTGCCAGCAGATTGACTAGCGGGGGGGAGTACGAGCAGTACTTC. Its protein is CASRLTSGGEYEQYF.

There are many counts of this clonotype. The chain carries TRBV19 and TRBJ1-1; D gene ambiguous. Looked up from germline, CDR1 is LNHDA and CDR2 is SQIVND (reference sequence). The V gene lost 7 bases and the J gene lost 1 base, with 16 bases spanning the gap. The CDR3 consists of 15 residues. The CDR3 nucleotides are TGTGCCAGTATCTCGCGGGGAGAGGAGAACACTGAAGCTTTCTTT. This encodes CASISRGEENTEAFF.

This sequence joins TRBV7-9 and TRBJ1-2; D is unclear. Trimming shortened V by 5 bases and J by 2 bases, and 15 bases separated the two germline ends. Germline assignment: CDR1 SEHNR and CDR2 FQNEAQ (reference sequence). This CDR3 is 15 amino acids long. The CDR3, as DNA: TGTGCCAGCAGCGGGCGGAGAGAAGCGAACTATGGCTACACCTTC. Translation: CASSGRREANYGYTF.

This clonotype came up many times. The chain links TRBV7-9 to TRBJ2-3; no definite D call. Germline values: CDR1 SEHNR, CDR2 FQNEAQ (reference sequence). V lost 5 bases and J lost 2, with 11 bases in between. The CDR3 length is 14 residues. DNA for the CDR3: TGTGCCAGCAGCAATACCGCCTTCACAGATACGCAGTATTTT. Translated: CASSNTAFTDTQYF.

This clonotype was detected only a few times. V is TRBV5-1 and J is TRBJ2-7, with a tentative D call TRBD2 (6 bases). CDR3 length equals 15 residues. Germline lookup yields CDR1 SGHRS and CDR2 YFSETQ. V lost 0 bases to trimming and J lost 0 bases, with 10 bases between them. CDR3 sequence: CASSLDGTYSYEQYF. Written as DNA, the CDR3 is TGCGCCAGCAGCTTGGACGGGACTTACTCCTACGAGCAGTACTTC.

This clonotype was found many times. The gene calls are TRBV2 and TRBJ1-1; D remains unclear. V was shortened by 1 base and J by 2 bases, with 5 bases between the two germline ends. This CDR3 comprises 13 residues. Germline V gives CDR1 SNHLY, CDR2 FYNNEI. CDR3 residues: CASSEERNTEAFF. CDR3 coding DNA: TGTGCCAGCAGTGAAGAGAGAAACACTGAAGCTTTCTTT.

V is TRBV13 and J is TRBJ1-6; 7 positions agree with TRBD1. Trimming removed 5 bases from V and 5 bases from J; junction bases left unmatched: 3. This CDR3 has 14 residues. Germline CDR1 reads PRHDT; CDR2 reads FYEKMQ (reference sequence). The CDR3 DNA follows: TGTGCCAGCAGCAGGGGACAGAATAATTCACCCCTCCACTTT. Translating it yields CASSRGQNNSPLHF.

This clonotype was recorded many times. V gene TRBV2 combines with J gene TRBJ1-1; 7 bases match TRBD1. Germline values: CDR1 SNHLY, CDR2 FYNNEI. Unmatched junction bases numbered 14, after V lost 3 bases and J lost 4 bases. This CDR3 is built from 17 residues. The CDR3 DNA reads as TGTGCCAGCAGTGACCTCCGGGACAGCGATAGGGGCACTGAAGCTTTCTTT. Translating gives CASSDLRDSDRGTEAFF.

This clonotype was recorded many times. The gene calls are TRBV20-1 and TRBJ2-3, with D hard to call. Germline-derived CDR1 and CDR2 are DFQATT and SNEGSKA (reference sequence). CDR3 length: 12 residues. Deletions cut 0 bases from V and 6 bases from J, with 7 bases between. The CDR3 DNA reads TGCAGTGCTAGAGAGTGGGCTGATACGCAGTATTTT. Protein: CSAREWADTQYF.

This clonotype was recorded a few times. This CDR3 is CASSDPAGTGINEKLFF. In nucleotides, the CDR3 is TGCGCCAGCAGTGACCCAGCCGGGACAGGGATTAATGAAAAACTGTTTTTT. This chain connects TRBV10-2 to TRBJ1-4, with TRBD1 identical over 9 bases. Germline CDR1 WSHSY, CDR2 SAAADI. The CDR3 loop spans 17 amino acids. V lost 3 bases to trimming and J lost 4 bases; unmatched junction nucleotides: 9.

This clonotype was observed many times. The CDR3 DNA sequence: TGTGCCAGCAGTTTAGGGGGACTCTATGGCTACACCTTC. Translated, it gives CASSLGGLYGYTF. The V call is TRBV28, the J call TRBJ1-2; weak D call: TRBD1 (5 bases). CDR3 length: 13 amino acids. Per germline, CDR1 MDHEN and CDR2 SYDVKM. The V end was cut by 2 bases, the J end by 4 bases, with 8 bases between.

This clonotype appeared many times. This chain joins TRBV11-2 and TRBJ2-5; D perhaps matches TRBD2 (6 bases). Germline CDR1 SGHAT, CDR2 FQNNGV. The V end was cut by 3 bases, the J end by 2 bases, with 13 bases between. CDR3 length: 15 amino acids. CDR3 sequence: CASSLPGGPQETQYF. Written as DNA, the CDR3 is TGTGCCAGCAGCTTGCCCGGGGGACCGCAAGAGACCCAGTACTTC.

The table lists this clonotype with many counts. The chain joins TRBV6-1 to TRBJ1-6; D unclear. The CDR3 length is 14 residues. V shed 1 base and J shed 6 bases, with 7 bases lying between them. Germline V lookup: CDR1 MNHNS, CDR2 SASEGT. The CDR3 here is CASSEGASNSPLHF. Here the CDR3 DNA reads TGTGCCAGCAGTGAAGGAGCCTCTAATTCACCCCTCCACTTT.

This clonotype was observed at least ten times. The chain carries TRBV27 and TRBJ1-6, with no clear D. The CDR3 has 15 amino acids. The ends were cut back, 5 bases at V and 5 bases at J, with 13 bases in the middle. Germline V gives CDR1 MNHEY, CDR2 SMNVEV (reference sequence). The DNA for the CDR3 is TGTGCCAGCAGTCGCCAGGTGGAAAATAATTCACCCCTCCACTTT. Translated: CASSRQVENNSPLHF.

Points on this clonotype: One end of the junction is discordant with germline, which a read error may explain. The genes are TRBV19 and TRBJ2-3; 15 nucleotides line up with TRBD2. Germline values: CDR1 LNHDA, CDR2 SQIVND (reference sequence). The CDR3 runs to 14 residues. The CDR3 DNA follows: TGTGCCAGTAGTTCTGGACTAGCGGGAGGGCCGAAAGATTTT. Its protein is CASSSGLAGGPKDF.

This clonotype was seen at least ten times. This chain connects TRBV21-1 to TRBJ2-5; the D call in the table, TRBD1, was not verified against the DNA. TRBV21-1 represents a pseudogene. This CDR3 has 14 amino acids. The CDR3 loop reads CASSRRDRRVTQYF. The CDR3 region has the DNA TGTGCCAGCAGCCGCCGGGACCGTCGAGTAACCCAGTACTTC.

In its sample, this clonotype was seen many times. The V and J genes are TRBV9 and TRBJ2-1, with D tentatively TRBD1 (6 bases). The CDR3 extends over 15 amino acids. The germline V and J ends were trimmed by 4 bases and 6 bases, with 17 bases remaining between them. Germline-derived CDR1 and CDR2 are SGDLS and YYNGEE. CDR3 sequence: CASSLLMDSGNEQFF. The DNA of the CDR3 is TGTGCCAGCAGCCTTCTCATGGACAGCGGCAATGAGCAGTTCTTC.

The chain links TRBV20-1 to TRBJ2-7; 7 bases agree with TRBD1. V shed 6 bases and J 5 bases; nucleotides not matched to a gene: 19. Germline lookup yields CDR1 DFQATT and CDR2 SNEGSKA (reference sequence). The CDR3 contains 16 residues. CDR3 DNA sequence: TGCAGTGCCGCCGCATTAACCGGGACAGCGATCCACGAGCAGTACTTC. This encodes CSAAALTGTAIHEQYF.